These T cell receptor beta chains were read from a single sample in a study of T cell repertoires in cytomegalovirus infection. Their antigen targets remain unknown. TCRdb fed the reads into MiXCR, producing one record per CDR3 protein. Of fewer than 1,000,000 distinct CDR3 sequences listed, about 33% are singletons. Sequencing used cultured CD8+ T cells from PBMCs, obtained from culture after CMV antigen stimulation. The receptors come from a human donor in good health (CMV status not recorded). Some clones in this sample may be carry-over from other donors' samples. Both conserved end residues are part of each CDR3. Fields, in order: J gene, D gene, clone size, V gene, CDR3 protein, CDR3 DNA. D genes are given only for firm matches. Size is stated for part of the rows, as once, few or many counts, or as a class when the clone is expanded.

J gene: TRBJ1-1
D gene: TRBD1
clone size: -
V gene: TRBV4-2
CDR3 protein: CASSQNDRGTEAFF
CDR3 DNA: TGTGCCAGCAGCCAAAACGACAGGGGTACTGAAGCTTTCTTT

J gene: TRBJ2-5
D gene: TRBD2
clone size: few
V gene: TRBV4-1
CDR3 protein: CASSLEWTSGEETQYF
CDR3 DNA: TGCGCCAGCAGCCTCGAATGGACTAGCGGGGAAGAGACCCAGTACTTC

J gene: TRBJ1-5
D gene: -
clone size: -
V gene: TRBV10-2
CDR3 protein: CASSALGLGSNQPQHF
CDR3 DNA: TGCGCCAGCAGTGCCTTAGGGTTAGGCAGCAATCAGCCCCAGCATTTT

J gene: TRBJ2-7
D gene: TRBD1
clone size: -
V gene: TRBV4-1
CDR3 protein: CANSQQGMTNEQYF
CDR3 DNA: TGCGCCAACAGCCAACAGGGGATGACGAACGAGCAGTACTTC

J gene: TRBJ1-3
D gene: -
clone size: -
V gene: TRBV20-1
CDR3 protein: CSARDRDNSGNTIYF
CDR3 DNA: TGCAGTGCTAGAGACCGGGACAACTCTGGAAACACCATATATTTT

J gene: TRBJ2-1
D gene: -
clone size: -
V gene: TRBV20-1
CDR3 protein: CSARGDRTFYNEQFF
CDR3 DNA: TGCAGTGCTAGAGGGGATAGGACCTTTTACAATGAGCAGTTCTTC

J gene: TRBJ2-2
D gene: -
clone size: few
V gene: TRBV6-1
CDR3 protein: CASSGRAEGPGELFF
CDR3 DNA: TGTGCCAGCAGTGGACGGGCGGAAGGTCCCGGGGAGCTGTTTTTT

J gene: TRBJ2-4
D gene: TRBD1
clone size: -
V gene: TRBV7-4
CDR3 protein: CASSQGVGKNIQYF
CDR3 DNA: TGTGCCAGCAGTCAGGGGGTGGGCAAAAACATTCAGTACTTC

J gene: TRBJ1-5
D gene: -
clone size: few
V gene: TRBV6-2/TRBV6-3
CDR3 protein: CASSYSAVRQSNQPQHF
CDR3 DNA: TGTGCCAGCAGTTATTCAGCCGTTCGACAGTCCAATCAGCCCCAGCATTTT

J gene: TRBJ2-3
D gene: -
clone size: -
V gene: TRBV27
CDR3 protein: CASSLSEGRDTQYF
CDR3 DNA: TGTGCCAGCAGTTTATCGGAGGGGAGAGATACGCAGTATTTT

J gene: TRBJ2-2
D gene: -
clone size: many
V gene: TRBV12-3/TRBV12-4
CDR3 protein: CASSQYLNTGELFF
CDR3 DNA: TGTGCCAGCAGCCAGTACTTGAACACCGGGGAGCTGTTTTTT

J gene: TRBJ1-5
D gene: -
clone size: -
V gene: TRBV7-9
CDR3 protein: CASSRANQPQHF
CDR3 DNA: TGTGCCAGCAGCAGGGCCAATCAGCCCCAGCATTTT

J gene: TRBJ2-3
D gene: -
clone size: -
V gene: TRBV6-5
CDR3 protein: CASSYGSGGGTDTQYF
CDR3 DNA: TGTGCCAGCAGTTATGGGAGTGGAGGGGGCACAGATACGCAGTATTTT

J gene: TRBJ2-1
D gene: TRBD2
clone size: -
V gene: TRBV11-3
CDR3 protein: CASSLSRGTYNEQFF
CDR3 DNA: TGTGCCAGCAGCTTGTCGCGGGGGACCTACAATGAGCAGTTCTTC

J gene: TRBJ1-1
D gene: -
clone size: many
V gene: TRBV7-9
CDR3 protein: CASSTLGINTEAFF
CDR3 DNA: TGTGCCAGCAGCACCTTGGGGATTAACACTGAAGCTTTCTTT

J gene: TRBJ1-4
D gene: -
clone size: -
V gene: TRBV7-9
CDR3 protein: CASSAGGQLFF
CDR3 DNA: TGTGCCAGCAGCGCCGGTGGTCAACTGTTTTTT

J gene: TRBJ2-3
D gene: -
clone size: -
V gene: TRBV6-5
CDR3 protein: CASSYEGSVFDTQYF
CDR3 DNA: TGTGCCAGCAGTTACGAGGGGTCGGTTTTCGATACGCAGTATTTT

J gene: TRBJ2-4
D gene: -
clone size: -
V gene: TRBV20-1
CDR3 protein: CSATGRKVIQYF
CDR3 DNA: TGCAGTGCTACCGGACGGAAAGTCATTCAGTACTTC

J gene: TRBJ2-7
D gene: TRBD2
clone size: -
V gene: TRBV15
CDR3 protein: CATSGGSREGYEQYF
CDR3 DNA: TGTGCCACCAGCGGAGGAAGCCGGGAGGGCTACGAGCAGTACTTC

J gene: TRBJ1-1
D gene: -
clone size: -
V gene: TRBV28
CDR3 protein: CASSLLGRKNTEAFF
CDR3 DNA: TGTGCCAGCAGTTTATTGGGTCGGAAGAACACTGAAGCTTTCTTT

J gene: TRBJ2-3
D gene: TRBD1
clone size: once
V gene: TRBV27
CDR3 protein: CASTPGTGAEGTQYF
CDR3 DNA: TGTGCCAGCACTCCGGGGACAGGGGCCGAAGGTACGCAGTATTTT

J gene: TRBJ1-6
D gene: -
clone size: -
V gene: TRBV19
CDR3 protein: CASSMGGAGPSPLHF
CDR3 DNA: TGTGCCAGTAGTATGGGCGGGGCAGGGCCGTCACCCCTCCACTTT

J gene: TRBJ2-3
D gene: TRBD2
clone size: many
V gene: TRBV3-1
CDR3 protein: CASSHLPGTSGGGRFSTDTQYF
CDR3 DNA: TGTGCCAGCAGCCATCTCCCCGGGACTAGCGGGGGGGGGAGATTCAGCACAGATACGCAGTATTTT

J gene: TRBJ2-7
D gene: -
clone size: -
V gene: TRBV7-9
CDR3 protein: CASSHPGGGGVYEQYF
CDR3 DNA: TGTGCCAGCAGCCATCCAGGGGGCGGGGGTGTGTACGAGCAGTACTTC

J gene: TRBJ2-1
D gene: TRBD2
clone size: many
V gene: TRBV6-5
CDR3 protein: CASTLYRERGGYEQFF
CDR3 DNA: TGTGCCAGCACTCTTTACCGCGAGCGGGGGGGTTATGAGCAGTTCTTC

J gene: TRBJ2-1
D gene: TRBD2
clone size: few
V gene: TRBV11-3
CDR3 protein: CASSSERGGWNEQFF
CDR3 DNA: TGTGCCAGCAGCTCAGAGCGGGGGGGCTGGAATGAGCAGTTCTTC

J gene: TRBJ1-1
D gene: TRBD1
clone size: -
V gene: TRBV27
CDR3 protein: CASSPGTGPNTEAFF
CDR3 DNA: TGTGCCAGCAGTCCCGGGACAGGGCCGAACACTGAAGCTTTCTTT

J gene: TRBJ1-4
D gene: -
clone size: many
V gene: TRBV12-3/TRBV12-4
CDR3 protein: CASSEDDNEKLFF
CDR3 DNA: TGTGCCAGCAGCGAGGACGATAATGAAAAACTGTTTTTT

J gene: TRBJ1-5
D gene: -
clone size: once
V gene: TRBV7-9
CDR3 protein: CASTSAAGAYQPQHF
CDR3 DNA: TGTGCCAGCACCTCGGCGGCAGGGGCATACCAGCCCCAGCATTTT

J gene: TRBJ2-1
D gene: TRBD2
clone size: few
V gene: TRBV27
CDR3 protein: CASSSRLAGGPWYNEQFF
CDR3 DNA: TGTGCCAGCAGTTCCCGACTAGCGGGGGGGCCTTGGTACAATGAGCAGTTCTTC

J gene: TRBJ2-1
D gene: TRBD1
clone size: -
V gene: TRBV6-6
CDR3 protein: CASSPRDRGYEQFF
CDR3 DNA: TGTGCCAGCAGCCCTCGGGACAGGGGGTATGAGCAGTTCTTC

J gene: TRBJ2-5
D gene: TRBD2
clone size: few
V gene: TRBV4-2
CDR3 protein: CASSQESDMGLAWETQYF
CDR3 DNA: TGTGCCAGCAGCCAAGAGAGCGATATGGGACTAGCATGGGAGACCCAGTACTTC

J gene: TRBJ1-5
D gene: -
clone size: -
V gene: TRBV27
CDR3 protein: CASSEGEVQPQHF
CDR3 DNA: TGTGCCAGCAGTGAAGGGGAAGTTCAGCCCCAGCATTTT

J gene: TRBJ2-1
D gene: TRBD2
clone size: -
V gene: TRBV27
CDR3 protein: CASSGRLAGAFNEQFF
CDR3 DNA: TGTGCCAGCAGTGGGCGACTAGCGGGGGCTTTCAATGAGCAGTTCTTC

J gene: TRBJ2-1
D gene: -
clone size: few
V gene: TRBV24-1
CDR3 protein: CATSISSSYNEQFF
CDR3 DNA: TGTGCCACCAGTATAAGTAGCTCCTACAATGAGCAGTTCTTC

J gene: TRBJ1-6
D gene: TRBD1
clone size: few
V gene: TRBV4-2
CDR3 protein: CASSQAGTGSYNSPLHF
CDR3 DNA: TGTGCCAGCAGCCAAGCCGGGACAGGCTCCTATAATTCACCCCTCCACTTT

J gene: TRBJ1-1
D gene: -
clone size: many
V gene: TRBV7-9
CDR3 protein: CASIQEGEAFF
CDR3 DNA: TGTGCCAGCATCCAGGAGGGAGAAGCTTTCTTT

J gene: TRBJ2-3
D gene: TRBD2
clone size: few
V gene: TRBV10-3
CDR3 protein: CAISGPTGTSGITDTQYF
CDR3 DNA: TGTGCCATCAGTGGGCCTACCGGGACTAGCGGAATCACAGATACGCAGTATTTT

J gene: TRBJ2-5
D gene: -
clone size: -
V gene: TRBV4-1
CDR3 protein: CASSPRDKQETQYF
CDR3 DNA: TGCGCCAGCAGCCCGCGGGACAAACAAGAGACCCAGTACTTC

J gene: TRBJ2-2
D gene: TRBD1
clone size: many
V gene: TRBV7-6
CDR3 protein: CASTLRRTGEFTGELFF
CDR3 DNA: TGTGCCAGCACCCTAAGGAGGACAGGGGAATTCACCGGGGAGCTGTTTTTT

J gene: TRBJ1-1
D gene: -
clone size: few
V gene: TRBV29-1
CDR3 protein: CSVVRGSPEAFF
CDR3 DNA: TGCAGCGTTGTCCGGGGTAGTCCTGAAGCTTTCTTT

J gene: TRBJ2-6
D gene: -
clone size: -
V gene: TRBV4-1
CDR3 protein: CASSQGAVVASGANVLTF
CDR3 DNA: TGCGCCAGCAGCCAGGGGGCAGTTGTAGCCTCTGGGGCCAACGTCCTGACTTTC

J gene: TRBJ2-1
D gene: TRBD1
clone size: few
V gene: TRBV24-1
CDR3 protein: CATSGPGQGGYNEQFF
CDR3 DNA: TGTGCCACCAGTGGGCCGGGACAGGGAGGGTACAATGAGCAGTTCTTC

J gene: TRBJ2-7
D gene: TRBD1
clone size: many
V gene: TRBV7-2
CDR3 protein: CASSLYSGTGDEQYF
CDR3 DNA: TGTGCCAGCAGCCTCTATTCTGGGACAGGGGACGAGCAGTACTTC

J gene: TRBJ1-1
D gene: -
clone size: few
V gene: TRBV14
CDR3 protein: CASSQNGFAGAGEAFF
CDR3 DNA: TGTGCCAGCAGCCAAAACGGGTTCGCGGGGGCCGGTGAAGCTTTCTTT

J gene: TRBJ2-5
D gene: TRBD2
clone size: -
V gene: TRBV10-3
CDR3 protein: CAISERTSQETQYF
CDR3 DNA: TGTGCCATCAGTGAACGGACTAGTCAAGAGACCCAGTACTTC

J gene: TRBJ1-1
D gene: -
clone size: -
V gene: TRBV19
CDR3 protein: CASSMDRSGVNTEAFF
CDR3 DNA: TGTGCCAGTAGTATGGACCGGAGTGGGGTGAACACTGAAGCTTTCTTT

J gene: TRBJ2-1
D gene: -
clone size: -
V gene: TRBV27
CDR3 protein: CASSPVYPWGEQFF
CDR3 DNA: TGTGCCAGCAGTCCTGTGTACCCGTGGGGTGAGCAGTTCTTC

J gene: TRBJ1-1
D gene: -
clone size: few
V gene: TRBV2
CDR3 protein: CATPGHRNTEAFF
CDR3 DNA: TGTGCCACTCCGGGACACCGTAACACTGAAGCTTTCTTT

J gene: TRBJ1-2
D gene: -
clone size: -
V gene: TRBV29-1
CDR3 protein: CSVGRENGYTF
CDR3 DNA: TGCAGCGTGGGTCGGGAGAATGGCTACACCTTC

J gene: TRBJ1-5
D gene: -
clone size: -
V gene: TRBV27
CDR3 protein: CASTTEGRNQPQHF
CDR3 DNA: TGTGCCAGCACGACCGAGGGGCGGAATCAGCCCCAGCATTTT

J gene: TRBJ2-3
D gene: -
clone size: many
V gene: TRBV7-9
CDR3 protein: CASSPTGPWVDTQYF
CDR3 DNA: TGTGCCAGCAGCCCGACCGGGCCGTGGGTAGATACGCAGTATTTT

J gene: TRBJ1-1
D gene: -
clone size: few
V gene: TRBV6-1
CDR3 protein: CASSPGGSLEAFF
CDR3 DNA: TGTGCCAGCAGCCCCGGGGGGTCCCTAGAAGCTTTCTTT

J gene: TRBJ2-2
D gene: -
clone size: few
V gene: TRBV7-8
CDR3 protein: CASSLGRSAGELFF
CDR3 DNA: TGTGCCAGCAGCTTAGGAAGATCCGCCGGGGAGCTGTTTTTT

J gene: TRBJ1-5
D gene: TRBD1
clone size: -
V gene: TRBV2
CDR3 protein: CASSYGTVGDQPQHF
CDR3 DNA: TGTGCCAGCAGTTACGGGACAGTCGGGGATCAGCCCCAGCATTTT

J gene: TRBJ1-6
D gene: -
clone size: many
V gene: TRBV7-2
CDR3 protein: CASSLKGDFPGSYNSPLHF
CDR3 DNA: TGTGCCAGCAGCTTAAAAGGGGATTTCCCAGGGTCCTATAATTCACCCCTCCACTTT

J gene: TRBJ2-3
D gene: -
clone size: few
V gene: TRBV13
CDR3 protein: CASSTRIGGRTDTQYF
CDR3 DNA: TGTGCCAGCAGCACTCGCATCGGGGGGCGTACAGATACGCAGTATTTT

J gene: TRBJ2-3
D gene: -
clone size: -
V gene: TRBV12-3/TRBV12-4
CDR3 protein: CASSNRVDTQYF
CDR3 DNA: TGTGCCAGCAGTAATCGGGTAGATACGCAGTATTTT